A selection of T cell receptor beta chains follows, all from one sample in a study of beta chain features in type 1 diabetes. The table came from immunoSEQ multiplex PCR; TCRdb's copy has only in-frame clones and leaves some out. The table lists approximately 400,000 clones, about 15% of them singletons. Sequenced input: naive CD4+ T cells from blood. These receptors were obtained from a woman between 18 and 29 years old in good health. CDR3s include the opening cysteine and the closing phenylalanine or tryptophan. Each record gives: J gene, V gene, clone size, D gene, CDR3 protein, CDR3 DNA. A D gene is named only where the DNA matches it firmly. The size of a clone is reported for some rows only, either as once, few or many, or as a class for expanded clones.

j_call: TRBJ2-2
v_call: TRBV5-4
clone_size: few
d_call: TRBD1
cdr3_aa: CASSIPGQGTTGELFF
cdr3_nt: TGTGCCAGCAGCATACCGGGACAGGGGACCACCGGGGAGCTGTTTTTT

j_call: TRBJ2-5
v_call: TRBV2
clone_size: NA
d_call: TRBD1
cdr3_aa: CASSARTGKETQYF
cdr3_nt: TGTGCCAGCAGTGCGAGGACAGGAAAGGAGACCCAGTACTTC

j_call: TRBJ1-2
v_call: TRBV4-1
clone_size: NA
d_call: TRBD1
cdr3_aa: CASSQPDRARGYTF
cdr3_nt: TGCGCCAGCAGCCAACCCGACAGGGCCAGAGGCTACACCTTC

j_call: TRBJ2-3
v_call: TRBV2
clone_size: few
d_call: NA
cdr3_aa: CASSIRAGTPLPDTQYF
cdr3_nt: TGTGCCAGCAGTATCCGGGCGGGGACCCCTCTTCCCGATACGCAGTATTTT

j_call: TRBJ2-7
v_call: TRBV15
clone_size: few
d_call: TRBD1
cdr3_aa: CATSRSRQGAYEQYF
cdr3_nt: TGTGCCACCAGCAGATCGAGACAGGGCGCCTACGAGCAGTACTTC

j_call: TRBJ2-1
v_call: TRBV7-8
clone_size: NA
d_call: NA
cdr3_aa: CASSLLGGSSYNEQFF
cdr3_nt: TGTGCCAGCAGCTTATTAGGGGGAAGCTCCTACAATGAGCAGTTCTTC

j_call: TRBJ2-3
v_call: TRBV11-2
clone_size: few
d_call: NA
cdr3_aa: CASSLRTSSTDTQYF
cdr3_nt: TGTGCCAGCAGCCTTCGGACTTCTAGCACAGATACGCAGTATTTT

j_call: TRBJ2-1
v_call: TRBV6-6
clone_size: NA
d_call: NA
cdr3_aa: CASSYETGSYNEQFF
cdr3_nt: TGTGCCAGCAGTTATGAAACGGGATCTTACAATGAGCAGTTCTTC

j_call: TRBJ2-1
v_call: TRBV4-2
clone_size: few
d_call: TRBD2
cdr3_aa: CASSKGLAGAYNEQFF
cdr3_nt: TGTGCCAGCAGCAAGGGACTAGCGGGAGCCTACAATGAGCAGTTCTTC

j_call: TRBJ2-6
v_call: TRBV30
clone_size: few
d_call: NA
cdr3_aa: CAWTTKGANVLTF
cdr3_nt: TGTGCCTGGACTACGAAGGGGGCCAACGTCCTGACTTTC

j_call: TRBJ2-3
v_call: TRBV6-1
clone_size: few
d_call: NA
cdr3_aa: CASSQGFWTDTQYF
cdr3_nt: TGTGCCAGCAGCCAGGGGTTTTGGACAGATACGCAGTATTTT

j_call: TRBJ2-3
v_call: TRBV27
clone_size: NA
d_call: NA
cdr3_aa: CASSLSGLGTDTQYF
cdr3_nt: TGTGCCAGCAGTTTATCCGGACTGGGCACAGATACGCAGTATTTT

j_call: TRBJ2-1
v_call: TRBV30
clone_size: few
d_call: TRBD2
cdr3_aa: CAWTNTRTSGRGDNEQFF
cdr3_nt: TGTGCCTGGACAAACACGAGGACTAGCGGGAGGGGAGACAATGAGCAGTTCTTC

j_call: TRBJ2-5
v_call: TRBV7-2
clone_size: few
d_call: TRBD1
cdr3_aa: CASSLAGQGAPETQYF
cdr3_nt: TGTGCCAGCAGCTTAGCGGGACAGGGGGCACCGGAGACCCAGTACTTC

j_call: TRBJ2-1
v_call: TRBV6-6
clone_size: few
d_call: NA
cdr3_aa: CASSQFGASSYNEQFF
cdr3_nt: TGTGCCAGCAGTCAATTCGGCGCTAGCTCCTACAATGAGCAGTTCTTC

j_call: TRBJ2-1
v_call: TRBV28
clone_size: NA
d_call: TRBD2
cdr3_aa: CASSLSSGRPEQFF
cdr3_nt: TGTGCCAGCAGTCTCTCTAGCGGGAGGCCCGAGCAGTTCTTC

j_call: TRBJ2-2
v_call: TRBV5-6
clone_size: NA
d_call: TRBD1
cdr3_aa: CASSWDRETGELFF
cdr3_nt: TGTGCCAGCAGCTGGGACAGGGAAACCGGGGAGCTGTTTTTT

j_call: TRBJ2-3
v_call: TRBV29-1
clone_size: few
d_call: TRBD2
cdr3_aa: CSALTGGRAGDTQYF
cdr3_nt: TGCAGCGCCCTTACTGGCGGGAGGGCAGGAGATACGCAGTATTTT

j_call: TRBJ2-1
v_call: TRBV6-9
clone_size: NA
d_call: NA
cdr3_aa: CASPPGLANNEQFF
cdr3_nt: TGTGCCAGCCCCCCGGGACTGGCAAACAATGAGCAGTTCTTC

j_call: TRBJ2-3
v_call: TRBV9
clone_size: few
d_call: NA
cdr3_aa: CASSVDYTRADTQYF
cdr3_nt: TGTGCCAGCAGCGTAGACTACACTAGGGCAGATACGCAGTATTTT

j_call: TRBJ2-1
v_call: TRBV7-3
clone_size: few
d_call: TRBD2
cdr3_aa: CASSLGLVTYNEQFF
cdr3_nt: TGTGCCAGCAGCCTCGGACTAGTAACCTACAATGAGCAGTTCTTC